This T cell receptor beta chain emerged from a study of blood T cell repertoires in COVID-19. Overall study context: The United States, Italy and Spain supplied acute and convalescent COVID-19 samples.

Per the germline V gene, CDR1 is SGHRS and CDR2 is YFSETQ. CDR3 length equals 16 residues. J gave up 9 bases and V 6 bases, and 11 bases lay outside the gene matches. As handled by the study authors: Reference gene primer amplification yielded estimated nucleated cell counts. The protocol was immunoSEQ multiplex PCR, while the TCRdb copy is restricted to in-frame clones and leaves out a portion. The V and J calls and clone size come from that table; D and trimming were worked out from the DNA. The sample consists of about 160,000 clones, approximately 86% of them appearing once. Seattle cases were enrolled at active infection and followed longitudinally.

The sample was peripheral blood. The chain links TRBV5-1 to TRBJ2-1, with 14 positions matching TRBD2. The source is a woman between 40 and 50 years old with COVID-19, enrolled during active disease. The CDR3 nucleotides are TGCGCCAGCATAATGGGCGGGACTAGCGGGAGAAGTGAGCAGTTCTTC. Protein: CASIMGGTSGRSEQFF.